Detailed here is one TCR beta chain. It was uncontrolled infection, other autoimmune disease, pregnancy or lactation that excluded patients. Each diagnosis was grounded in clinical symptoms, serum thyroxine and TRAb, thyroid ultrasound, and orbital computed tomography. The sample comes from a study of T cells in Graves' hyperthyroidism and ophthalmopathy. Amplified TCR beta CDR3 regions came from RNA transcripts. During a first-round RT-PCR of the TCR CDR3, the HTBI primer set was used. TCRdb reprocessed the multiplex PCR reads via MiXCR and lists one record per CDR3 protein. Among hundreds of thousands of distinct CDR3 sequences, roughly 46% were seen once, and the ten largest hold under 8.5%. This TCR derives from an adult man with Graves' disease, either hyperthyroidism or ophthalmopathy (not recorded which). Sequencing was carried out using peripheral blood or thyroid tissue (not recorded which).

CDR3 in DNA: TGTGCCAGCAGTGAAGGGTTGGAGCGTATAGGGACCGGGGAGCTGTTTTTT. It is translated as CASSEGLERIGTGELFF. The chain links TRBV2 to TRBJ2-2; no definite D call. Germline CDR1 reads SNHLY; CDR2 reads FYNNEI. This CDR3 is built from 17 residues. V shed 1 base and J shed 5 bases, with 17 bases lying between them.